This TCR beta chain was obtained from a study of cytomegalovirus exposure and HLA in healthy donors. General study results and limits: A previous analysis found most TCR beta V segments productive roughly 87% or roughly 30% of the time.

The primer mix had 60 Vbeta and 13 Jbeta primers. Only in-frame clones appear in the TCRdb table, and some are missing; sequencing was by immunoSEQ multiplex PCR. In the table there are 80,000 or so clones, 65% to 80% of which are singletons. The sample holds one count of this clone. No antigen is known for it. Trimming took 4 bases from V and 12 from J; bases not matched to a gene: 8. Germline V gene data show CDR1 as GTSNPN and CDR2 as SVGIG (reference sequence). CDR3 size: 12 residues. The sample was PBMCs. The sequence came from a woman between 40 and 55 years old in good health and CMV-seropositive. The chain employs TRBV30 and TRBJ1-2; 10 bases agree with TRBD1. The CDR3 DNA is TGTGCCTGGATTCGGACAGGGGGTTTCCACACCTTC. Protein sequence: CAWIRTGGFHTF. The full variable domain, its missing parts supplied by reference TRBV30 and TRBJ1-2, is SQTIHQWPATLVQPVGSPLSLECTVEGTSNPNLYWYRQAAGRGLQLLFYSVGIGQISSEVPQNLSASRPQDRQFILSSKKLLLSDSGFYLCAWIRTGGFHTFGSGTRLTVV.